The 19 T cell receptor beta chains presented below share a single source sample, sequenced in a study of CD8 T cells in ankylosing spondylitis. TCRdb reprocessed the 5' RACE reads with MiXCR, giving one entry per CDR3 protein. The sample includes approximately 350,000 distinct CDR3 sequences, 14% to 15% of them seen just once. Source material: blood, either unsorted or a sorted T cell fraction (not recorded which). The receptors derive from a male donor with ankylosing spondylitis or in good health (not recorded which).

The rearrangement joins TRBV12-3 or TRBV12-4 to TRBJ2-1; 9 bases map to TRBD2. This CDR3 has 18 amino acids. V shed 1 base, J shed 5 bases, and the junction held 12 bases outside the gene matches. The CDR3 DNA sequence: TGTGCCAGCAGTTTAGACCTTAGCGGGGGAGGGAATCACAATGAGCAGTTCTTC. Translating gives CASSLDLSGGGNHNEQFF.

About this clonotype: The conserved closing phenylalanine or tryptophan is absent in this CDR3, likely reflecting a read error. The rearrangement uses TRBV7-2 and TRBJ2-1; 12 nucleotides agree with TRBD2. V trimming: 5 bases; J trimming: 8 bases; junction bases outside the gene matches: 7. CDR3 size: 15 residues. Germline V lookup: CDR1 SGHTA, CDR2 FQGNSA. CDR3 nucleotide sequence: TGTGCCAGCAGCGCCTCTAGCGGGAGGGCCGATGAGCAGTTCATC. It specifies CASSASSGRADEQFI.

The rearrangement uses TRBV5-1 and TRBJ2-3; the match to TRBD1 covers 9 bases. Per the germline V gene, CDR1 is SGHRS and CDR2 is YFSETQ. This CDR3 spans 15 amino acids. V lost 1 base and J lost 8; bases outside the gene matches: 8. This CDR3 reads CASSLWTGESGTQYF. DNA of the CDR3: TGCGCCAGCAGCTTGTGGACAGGGGAGAGCGGTACGCAGTATTTT.

This clonotype was picked up a small number of times. V gene TRBV25-1 combines with J gene TRBJ1-1; tentatively, D is TRBD1 (6 bases). Per the germline V gene, CDR1 is MGHDK and CDR2 is SYGVNS. This CDR3 contains 12 residues. Deletions cut 7 bases from V and 6 bases from J, with 12 bases between. The CDR3 region has the DNA TGTGCCAGCACCCGGGGGGCTTCTGAAGCTTTCTTT. Translation: CASTRGASEAFF.

The chain links TRBV11-3 to TRBJ1-1; D uncertain. Germline CDR1 is SGHNT and CDR2 is YENEEA. Trimming pared 1 base from V and 0 bases from J, leaving 9 bases between. The CDR3 sequence is 15 residues long. CDR3: CASSLVSALNTEAFF. In nucleotides, the CDR3 is TGTGCCAGCAGCTTAGTTTCTGCCTTGAACACTGAAGCTTTCTTT.

This clonotype was seen repeatedly, ten times or more. The chain joins TRBV29-1 to TRBJ2-7; weak D call: TRBD2 (6 bases). Trimming took off 0 bases at V and 1 base at J, with 13 bases between the two ends. Germline V gene lookup returns CDR1 SQVTM and CDR2 ANQGSEA. CDR3 length equals 15 residues. This chain's CDR3 is CSVEEDLGGSYEQYF. The CDR3 DNA follows: TGCAGCGTTGAAGAGGATCTGGGAGGATCCTACGAGCAGTACTTC.

This clonotype was found once. The J gene is TRBJ2-1, the V gene TRBV3-1; D not certain. CDR1 and CDR2 from the germline V gene are LGHDT and YNNKEL (reference sequence). V was shortened by 8 bases and J by 5 bases, with 13 bases between the two germline ends. The CDR3 runs 13 residues. In nucleotides, the CDR3 is TGTGCCAGCCGACATTCGATAGACAATGAGCAGTTCTTC. The encoded protein is CASRHSIDNEQFF.

This clonotype was counted at least ten times. The chain combines TRBV5-1 with TRBJ2-1; tentatively, D is TRBD1 (5 bases). The V gene lost 6 bases and the J gene lost 2 bases, with 15 bases spanning the gap. CDR1 is SGHRS and CDR2 is YFSETQ in the germline V gene. The CDR3 is 15 residues long. The CDR3: CASTKDSRAYNEQFF. The CDR3 DNA is TGCGCCAGCACCAAAGACAGCCGCGCCTACAATGAGCAGTTCTTC.

This clonotype was picked up many times. J is TRBJ2-7 and V is TRBV29-1, with 8 bases lining up with TRBD1. CDR1 and CDR2 (germline): SQVTM, ANQGSEA. Germline trimming cut 0 bases from V and 3 bases from J; bases unmatched to any gene: 4. This CDR3 is built from 14 residues. CDR3 bases: TGCAGCGTTGAAGAACAGGGGGGTTACTACGAGCAGTACTTC. Its protein is CSVEEQGGYYEQYF.

The gene calls are TRBV14 and TRBJ1-1; D not certain. The CDR3 is 12 residues long. Between the trimmed V and J ends, which lost 9 bases and 1 base, there was a span of 9 bases. Germline V CDR1 and CDR2: SGHDN, FVKESK. This CDR3 is CASGRRNTEAFF. DNA for the CDR3: TGTGCCAGTGGAAGGCGGAACACTGAAGCTTTCTTT.

This chain joins TRBV5-1 and TRBJ2-7; D uncertain. Germline CDR1 and CDR2: SGHRS and YFSETQ. CDR3 length equals 14 residues. Trimming stripped 2 bases from V and 3 bases from J, with 12 bases between. The CDR3, as DNA: TGCGCCAGCAGCTTAGTCGACTTCGGCTACGAGCAGTACTTC. The encoded protein is CASSLVDFGYEQYF.

This clonotype was counted only a few times. The CDR3, as DNA: TGTGCCAGTAGGGGCAGGGGGCCTCTCACTGAAGCTTTCTTT. Protein product: CASRGRGPLTEAFF. This chain links TRBV19 with TRBJ1-1, with 8 bases lining up with TRBD1. V lost 6 bases and J lost 4; bases outside the gene matches: 7. The CDR3 is made up of 14 amino acids. CDR1 is LNHDA and CDR2 is SQIVND in the germline V gene (reference sequence). The entire variable domain, with the rest obtained from reference TRBV19 and TRBJ1-1, is as follows: DGGITQSPKYLFRKEGQNVTLSCEQNLNHDAMYWYRQDPGQGLRLIYYSQIVNDFQKGDIAEGYSVSREKKESFPLTVTSAQKNPTAFYLCASRGRGPLTEAFFGQGTRLTVV.

This chain connects TRBV7-6 to TRBJ1-6, with D tentatively TRBD1 (6 bases). Trimming removed 0 bases from V and 8 bases from J, with 14 bases in between. The CDR3 extends over 16 amino acids. CDR1 SGHVS and CDR2 FNYEAQ come from the germline V gene. The CDR3 nucleotides read TGTGCCAGCAGCTTAGCAGGCAGGGGTATAGATTCACCCCTCCACTTT. Translated, it gives CASSLAGRGIDSPLHF.

This clonotype has a count of ten or more. The rearrangement joins TRBV9 to TRBJ2-4, with 7 bases matching TRBD1. Germline V CDR1 and CDR2: SGDLS, YYNGEE. Losses at the gene ends were 1 base for V and 6 bases for J; bases not matched to a gene: 4. The CDR3 consists of 14 residues. The CDR3 sequence: CASSVTGVANIQYF. CDR3 bases: TGTGCCAGCAGCGTAACAGGGGTCGCAAACATTCAGTACTTC. Full variable domain (missing parts from reference TRBV9 and TRBJ2-4): DSGVTQTPKHLITATGQRVTLRCSPRSGDLSVYWYQQSLDQGLQFLIQYYNGEERAKGNILERFSAQQFPDLHSELNLSSLELGDSALYFCASSVTGVANIQYFGAGTRLSVL.

The genes are TRBV5-5 and TRBJ1-5; D not certain. CDR1 SGHKS and CDR2 YYEKEE come from the germline V gene (reference sequence). This CDR3 contains 14 residues. V lost 4 bases and J 0 bases, leaving 8 bases between the germline ends. Here the CDR3 reads CASSEDDSNQPQHF. In DNA, the CDR3 is TGTGCCAGCAGCGAGGACGATAGCAATCAGCCCCAGCATTTT.

The chain carries TRBV12-3 or TRBV12-4 and TRBJ2-1, with TRBD2 matching over 9 bases. The V gene end was trimmed by 3 bases and the J gene end by 9 bases; junction bases not matched to a gene: 12. The length of the CDR3 is 16 residues. The DNA for the CDR3 is TGTGCCAGCAGTTTGGGAGCCAGCGGGAGGCGGGGTGAGCAGTTCTTC. Translated, it gives CASSLGASGRRGEQFF.

J is TRBJ1-2 and V is TRBV6-1; D call uncertain. The length of the CDR3 is 13 residues. Trimming took off 2 bases at V and 5 bases at J, with 9 bases between the two ends. Germline V gene lookup returns CDR1 MNHNS and CDR2 SASEGT. This chain's CDR3 is CASSEPESYGYTF. CDR3 nucleotides: TGTGCCAGCAGTGAACCAGAGTCATATGGCTACACCTTC.

This clonotype was recorded many times. The chain employs TRBV5-1 and TRBJ1-2; D ambiguous. The germline CDR1 and CDR2 sequences are SGHRS and YFSETQ. The CDR3 runs 12 residues. V was pared by 0 bases and J by 14 bases, with 14 bases between. In nucleotides, the CDR3 is TGCGCCAGCAGCTTGGAAAGGCAGCAGACAACCTTC. The encoded protein is CASSLERQQTTF. The whole variable domain, remainder taken from reference TRBV5-1 and TRBJ1-2, is KAGVTQTPRYLIKTRGQQVTLSCSPISGHRSVSWYQQTPGQGLQFLFEYFSETQRNKGNFPGRFSGRQFSNSRSEMNVSTLELGDSALYLCASSLERQQTTFGSGTRLTVV.

The chain employs TRBV6-5 and TRBJ2-5; D unclear. CDR3 length equals 16 residues. Germline loops: CDR1 MNHEY, CDR2 SVGAGI. The ends were cut back, 2 bases at V and 4 bases at J, with 17 bases in the middle. The CDR3 coding sequence is TGTGCCAGCAGTTACACCCCAAGGGTTGGGCCAGAGACCCAGTACTTC. Translation gives CASSYTPRVGPETQYF.